This is a list of T cell receptor beta chains from one sample in a study of T-cell reconstitution after alpha-beta-depleted transplantation in children. MiXCR, run by TCRdb on the PCR reads, gives a single entry per CDR3 protein. The data show hundreds of thousands of distinct CDR3 sequences, 15% to 20% seen once. The source material was PBMCs, mostly from graft donor cells, sampled 360 days after TCRalphabeta/CD19-depleted stem cell transplant. These receptors were obtained from a boy under three years old who had a stem cell transplant for Wiskott-Aldrich syndrome, so the T cells may come from the graft donor. The CDR3 runs from the conserved cysteine through the conserved F or W. D genes are given only for firm matches. Clone sizes are given selectively: once, few, many, or a class where the clone is expanded.

j_call | d_call | cdr3_length | v_call | clone_size | cdr3_nt | cdr3_aa
TRBJ1-1 | - | 16 | TRBV5-1 | few | TGCGCCAGCAGCTTGACAATTAAGGGGCTGAACACTGAAGCTTTCTTT | CASSLTIKGLNTEAFF
TRBJ1-2 | TRBD1 | 13 | TRBV7-9 | few | TGTGCCAGCAGAGTTACAGGGGGGGCTGGCTACACCTTC | CASRVTGGAGYTF
TRBJ2-1 | - | 18 | TRBV12-3/TRBV12-4 | few | TGTGCCAGCAGTTTTTTTGACTGGACCAGGAGCTCCTACAATGAGCAGTTCTTC | CASSFFDWTRSSYNEQFF
TRBJ2-2 | - | 13 | TRBV20-1 | few | - | CSARNLRAGELFF
TRBJ2-2 | - | 15 | TRBV20-1 | - | TGCAGTGCTAGCAATGGGTTTTACTCCACCGGGGAGCTGTTTTTT | CSASNGFYSTGELFF
TRBJ2-3 | - | 15 | TRBV10-3 | few | TGTGCCATCACGCCAAAGGCTAGTCCCACAGATACGCAGTATTTT | CAITPKASPTDTQYF
TRBJ2-1 | - | 15 | TRBV3-1 | - | TGTGCCAGCAGCCCACCGGGTACTAGATGGAATGAGCAGTTCTTC | CASSPPGTRWNEQFF
TRBJ2-2 | TRBD1 | 15 | TRBV5-6 | few | TGTGCCAGCAGTAAGACAGGGGCCGACACCGGGGAGCTGTTTTTT | CASSKTGADTGELFF
TRBJ2-7 | TRBD1 | 14 | TRBV7-6 | few | TGTGCCAGCAGCCGTGGACAGGGTCCATACGAGCAGTACTTC | CASSRGQGPYEQYF
TRBJ2-6 | - | 16 | TRBV19 | - | TGTGCCAGTAGTATGCATAGTGTGTCTGGGGCCAACGTCCTGACTTTC | CASSMHSVSGANVLTF
TRBJ2-1 | - | 11 | TRBV28 | - | TGTGCCAGCAGTTTATATTATGAGCAGTTCTTC | CASSLYYEQFF
TRBJ2-4 | - | 17 | TRBV15 | - | TGTGCCACCAGCAGAAGGGGTGGCACAGGGAGCAAAAACATTCAGTACTTC | CATSRRGGTGSKNIQYF
TRBJ1-5 | TRBD1 | 15 | TRBV12-3/TRBV12-4 | - | TGTGCCAGCAGTCCTGGACAGGGTAAGGGTCAGCCCCAGCATTTT | CASSPGQGKGQPQHF